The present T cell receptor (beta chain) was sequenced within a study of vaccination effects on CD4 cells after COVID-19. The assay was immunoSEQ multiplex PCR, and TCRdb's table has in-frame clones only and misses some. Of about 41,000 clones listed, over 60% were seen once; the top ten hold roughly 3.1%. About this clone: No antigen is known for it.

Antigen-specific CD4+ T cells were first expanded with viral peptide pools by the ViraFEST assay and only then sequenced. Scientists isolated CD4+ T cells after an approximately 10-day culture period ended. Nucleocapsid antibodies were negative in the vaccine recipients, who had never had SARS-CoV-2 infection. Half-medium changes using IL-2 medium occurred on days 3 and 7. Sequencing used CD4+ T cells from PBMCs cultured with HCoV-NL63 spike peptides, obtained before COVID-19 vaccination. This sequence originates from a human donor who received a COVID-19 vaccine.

The CDR3 loop reads CASCNGAGGETQYF. In DNA, the CDR3 is TGCGCCAGCTGTAACGGGGCAGGGGGAGAGACCCAGTACTTC. This chain uses TRBV5-1 with TRBJ2-5, with 7 bases fitting TRBD1. The CDR3 loop spans 14 amino acids. After removal of 7 bases from V and 4 bases from J, the junction contained 10 bases not matched to a gene. Germline assignment: CDR1 SGHRS and CDR2 YFSETQ.